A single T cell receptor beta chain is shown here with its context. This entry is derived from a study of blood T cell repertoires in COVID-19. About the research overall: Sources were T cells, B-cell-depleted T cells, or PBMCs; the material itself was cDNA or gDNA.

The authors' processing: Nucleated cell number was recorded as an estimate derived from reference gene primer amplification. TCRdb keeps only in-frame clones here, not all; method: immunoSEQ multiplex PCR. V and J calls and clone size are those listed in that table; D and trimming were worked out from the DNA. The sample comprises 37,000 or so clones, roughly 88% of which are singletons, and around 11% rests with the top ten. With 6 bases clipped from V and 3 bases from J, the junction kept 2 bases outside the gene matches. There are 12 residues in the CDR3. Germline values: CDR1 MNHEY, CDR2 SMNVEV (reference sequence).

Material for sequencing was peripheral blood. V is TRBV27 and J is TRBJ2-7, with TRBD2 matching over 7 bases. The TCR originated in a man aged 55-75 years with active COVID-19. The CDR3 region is CASRGGYYEQYF. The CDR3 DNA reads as TGTGCCAGCAGGGGGGGGTACTACGAGCAGTACTTC.